What follows are 24 T cell receptor beta chains derived from one specimen sequenced in a study of blood T cell repertoires in COVID-19 (dated by TCRdb to 2018 to 2020). To prepare the library, the immunoSEQ multiplex PCR assay was applied. Drawn from immuneACCESS, this table holds only the in-frame rearrangements with V and J called that TCRdb kept. Clones are partly lost; checked studies trace under half to an unresolved V gene and leave the rest unexplained. Counted in this sample were approximately 50,000 clones; 82% of them appeared once. The top ten constitute around a tenth of the sample. Sequenced input: peripheral blood. The receptors were gathered from a man at least 80 years old with COVID-19, enrolled during active disease.

The gene calls are TRBV6-5 and TRBJ1-3; TRBD1 is a possible D gene (5 bases). This CDR3 is built from 15 residues. Trimming removed 8 bases at V and 0 bases at J, with 14 bases between. The V gene's germline CDR1 is MNHEY and CDR2 SVGAGI. The chain's CDR3 is CASGGTDYSGNTIYF. DNA of the CDR3: TGTGCCAGCGGAGGGACTGACTACTCTGGAAACACCATATATTTT.

The chain couples TRBV27 to TRBJ1-1; weak D call: TRBD1 (5 bases). CDR3 length equals 14 residues. Trimming took off 7 bases at V and 0 bases at J, with 12 bases between the two ends. From germline, CDR1 is MNHEY and CDR2 SMNVEV (reference sequence). The DNA for the CDR3 is TGTGCCAGCAATCCAAGGGGTGTGAACACTGAAGCTTTCTTT. Protein: CASNPRGVNTEAFF.

The chain is built from TRBV29-1 and TRBJ2-3, with 10 bases that match TRBD1. The CDR3 spans 13 residues. With V trimmed by 7 bases and J by 1 base, 2 bases remained unmatched. Germline CDR1 is SQVTM and CDR2 is ANQGSEA. The CDR3 protein is CSGDRGGTDTQYF. The CDR3 nucleotides read TGCAGCGGGGACAGGGGAGGCACAGATACGCAGTATTTT.

CDR3 sequence: CASSQQLAANTGELFF. The CDR3 DNA sequence: TGTGCCAGCAGCCAACAACTAGCGGCGAACACCGGGGAGCTGTTTTTT. The chain is built from TRBV14 and TRBJ2-2, with 8 bases aligning to TRBD2. Germline lookup yields CDR1 SGHDN and CDR2 FVKESK. CDR3 length: 16 residues. V shed 2 bases and J 0 bases; nucleotides not matched to a gene: 2. Drawing the rest from reference TRBV14 and TRBJ2-2, the complete variable domain is EAGVTQFPSHSVIEKGQTVTLRCDPISGHDNLYWYRRVMGKEIKFLLHFVKESKQDESGMPNNRFLAERTGGTYSTLKVQPAELEDSGVYFCASSQQLAANTGELFFGEGSRLTVL.

CDR3: CANDRRLREGERNIQYF. For the CDR3, the DNA is TGTGCCAACGACAGGAGATTGAGGGAGGGAGAACGGAACATTCAGTACTTC. The chain recombines TRBV21-1 with TRBJ2-4; TRBD2, the D gene given by the table, was not confirmed from the DNA. TRBV21-1 has pseudogene status. The CDR3 has 17 residues.

V gene TRBV5-1 combines with J gene TRBJ2-1; TRBD2 aligns across 7 bases. With V trimmed by 2 bases and J by 0 bases, 5 bases remained unmatched. The CDR3 consists of 16 residues. Germline CDR1 is SGHRS and CDR2 is YFSETQ. This chain's CDR3 is CASSFTGTTSYNEQFF. In DNA form, the CDR3 reads TGCGCCAGCAGCTTTACCGGGACTACCTCCTACAATGAGCAGTTCTTC.

The V call is TRBV5-1, the J call TRBJ1-3, with 7 bases that match TRBD1. Looked up from germline, CDR1 is SGHRS and CDR2 is YFSETQ. This CDR3 has 15 amino acids. The J segment lost 1 base and the V segment lost 3 bases, leaving 4 bases of the junction unmatched. The DNA of the CDR3 is TGCGCCAGCAGCTCCCAGACAGGGTCTGGAAACACCATATATTTT. It yields the protein CASSSQTGSGNTIYF.

As concerns this clone: At one of its ends the junction is not consistent with the germline gene, which may arise from a read error. The V and J genes are TRBV4-2 and TRBJ2-7; 9 bases align to TRBD1. Germline V lookup: CDR1 LGHNA, CDR2 YNFKEQ. The CDR3 spans 13 residues. CDR3 sequence (DNA): TGTGCCAGCAGCCAAGATCAGGGGACAGGGCGAAACTTC. This codes for CASSQDQGTGRNF.

The CDR3 DNA reads TGTGCCAGCAGCTTAGTTGCGGGACAGGGGGCGGGACAGCCCCAGCATTTT. Its protein is CASSLVAGQGAGQPQHF. The J gene is TRBJ1-5, the V gene TRBV7-2; TRBD1 aligns across 12 bases. CDR1 is SGHTA, CDR2 FQGNSA, per germline. Trimming at V came to 1 base and at J to 7 bases, leaving 8 bases not matched to a gene. This CDR3 is 17 amino acids long. The complete variable domain, with remaining parts taken from reference TRBV7-2 and TRBJ1-5, reads GAGVSQSPSNKVTEKGKDVELRCDPISGHTALYWYRQSLGQGLEFLIYFQGNSAPDKSGLPSDRFSAERTGGSVSTLTIQRTQQEDSAVYLCASSLVAGQGAGQPQHFGDGTRLSIL.

V and J are TRBV5-1 and TRBJ1-1; 9 bases are shared with TRBD1. V lost 2 bases and J lost 4; bases outside the gene matches: 9. The CDR3 is 16 amino acids. Germline CDR1 reads SGHRS; CDR2 reads YFSETQ. The CDR3 coding sequence is TGCGCCAGCAGCTTAAGCATGGGACAGGGCGGCACTGAAGCTTTCTTT. This encodes CASSLSMGQGGTEAFF.

The chain has TRBV6-5 and TRBJ1-1, with D tentatively TRBD1 (5 bases). The length of the CDR3 is 16 residues. Germline V gene sequence: CDR1 MNHEY, CDR2 SVGAGI. Trimming removed 0 bases from V and 3 bases from J, with 14 bases in between. Written as DNA, the CDR3 is TGTGCCAGCAGTTACTCGAGTAGGGGTTCGGACACTGAAGCTTTCTTT. It specifies CASSYSSRGSDTEAFF.

The gene calls are TRBV24-1 and TRBJ2-1, with TRBD2 matching over 7 bases. Trimming at V came to 3 bases and at J to 4 bases, leaving 11 bases not matched to a gene. CDR1 is KGHDR, CDR2 SFDVKD, per germline. The CDR3 consists of 17 residues. The CDR3 region has the DNA TGTGCCACCAGTGATCCCGGCGGGGGAACCCCGTACAATGAGCAGTTCTTC. It translates to CATSDPGGGTPYNEQFF.

The chain carries TRBV30 and TRBJ1-1, with D possibly matching TRBD1 (6 bases). The CDR3 totals 12 residues. Germline CDR1 reads GTSNPN; CDR2 reads SVGIG (reference sequence). Deletions cut 2 bases from V and 6 bases from J, with 10 bases between. CDR3 loop: CAWSLRGPEAFF. CDR3 DNA: TGTGCCTGGAGTCTCAGGGGACCTGAAGCTTTCTTT.

This clone was counted between two and nine times. V is TRBV9 and J is TRBJ2-1; TRBD2 matches 12 bases. With 0 bases clipped from V and 0 bases from J, the junction kept 4 bases outside the gene matches. CDR1 and CDR2 from the germline V gene are SGDLS and YYNGEE. The CDR3 loop spans 18 amino acids. The CDR3 DNA reads TGTGCCAGCAGCGTAGCTAGCGGGGGGGGAAGCTCCTACAATGAGCAGTTCTTC. This gives the protein CASSVASGGGSSYNEQFF. Combining the CDR3 with reference TRBV9 and TRBJ2-1 gives the whole variable domain DSGVTQTPKHLITATGQRVTLRCSPRSGDLSVYWYQQSLDQGLQFLIQYYNGEERAKGNILERFSAQQFPDLHSELNLSSLELGDSALYFCASSVASGGGSSYNEQFFGPGTRLTVL.

The CDR3 here is CASSLFGAPYSQFF. DNA of the CDR3: TGTGCCAGCAGCTTGTTTGGAGCTCCCTACTCCCAGTTCTTC. The rearrangement joins TRBV5-6 to TRBJ2-1; the D is unclear. This CDR3 is built from 14 residues. Germline V lookup: CDR1 SGHDT, CDR2 YYEEEE. Trimming removed 1 base at V and 13 bases at J, with 18 bases between. Full variable domain (rest looked up from reference TRBV5-6 and TRBJ2-1): DAGVTQSPTHLIKTRGQQVTLRCSPKSGHDTVSWYQQALGQGPQFIFQYYEEEERQRGNFPDRFSGHQFPNYSSELNVNALLLGDSALYLCASSLFGAPYSQFFGPGTRLTVL.

The chain links TRBV7-6 to TRBJ1-4, with D possibly being TRBD1 (5 bases). V shed 5 bases and J shed 7 bases, with 17 bases lying between them. The germline V gene encodes CDR1 SGHVS and CDR2 FNYEAQ. This CDR3 is built from 15 residues. The CDR3 protein is CASSILTAQGEKLFF. CDR3 in DNA: TGTGCCAGCAGCATCCTGACAGCCCAGGGTGAAAAACTGTTTTTT.

The V gene is TRBV2, the J gene TRBJ1-5; the D gene is possibly TRBD1 (5 bases). Looked up from germline, CDR1 is SNHLY and CDR2 is FYNNEI. The CDR3 length is 13 residues. V was clipped by 11 bases and J by 6 bases, with 17 bases between them. The CDR3 DNA follows: TGTGCCGGAGGGGCAGGGATGGCTCAGCCCCAGCATTTT. Translating it yields CAGGAGMAQPQHF.

This chain uses TRBV19 with TRBJ1-5; tentatively, D is TRBD1 (6 bases). CDR3 length equals 17 residues. CDR1 is LNHDA, CDR2 SQIVND, per germline (reference sequence). V lost 7 bases, J lost 2 bases, and 21 bases lay in between. CDR3 in amino acids: CASKRTEAPFRNQPQHF. CDR3 bases: TGTGCCAGTAAGAGGACAGAGGCACCCTTCCGCAATCAGCCCCAGCATTTT.

This chain links TRBV19 with TRBJ2-3, with D possibly TRBD1 on 5 matching bases. Germline V gene lookup returns CDR1 LNHDA and CDR2 SQIVND (reference sequence). The CDR3 has 14 residues. V lost 3 bases and J 5 bases, leaving 12 bases between the germline ends. CDR3 coding DNA: TGTGCCAGTAGTATTGCTGGGGCCGAAGATACGCAGTATTTT. It is translated as CASSIAGAEDTQYF.

The chain combines TRBV24-1 with TRBJ2-3, with TRBD2 matching 8 bases. CDR3 size: 17 residues. The ends lost 12 bases at V and 0 bases at J; junction bases unmatched: 16. Germline V gene data show CDR1 as KGHDR and CDR2 as SFDVKD. The CDR3 coding sequence is TGTGCCGCTGCTGGTTCCGAGGGCGGGGGGAGCACAGATACGCAGTATTTT. As protein: CAAAGSEGGGSTDTQYF.

The chain employs TRBV9 and TRBJ2-1; TRBD2 matches at 14 bases. Germline CDR1 reads SGDLS; CDR2 reads YYNGEE. V was clipped by 3 bases and J by 8 bases; unmatched bases: 4. The CDR3 has 15 amino acids. The CDR3 DNA is TGTGCCAGCAGCGGCGGGACTAGCGGGAGCGATGAGCAGTTCTTC. Amino acids: CASSGGTSGSDEQFF.

This clone showed up just once. The chain uses TRBV5-1 and TRBJ2-1; 11 positions agree with TRBD2. Germline CDR1 and CDR2: SGHRS and YFSETQ. The CDR3 contains 14 residues. Germline trimming cut 4 bases from V and 6 bases from J; bases unmatched to any gene: 3. This CDR3 is CASSTGTSGNEQFF. Here the CDR3 DNA reads TGCGCCAGCAGCACCGGGACTAGCGGCAATGAGCAGTTCTTC. Drawing the rest from reference TRBV5-1 and TRBJ2-1, the complete variable domain is KAGVTQTPRYLIKTRGQQVTLSCSPISGHRSVSWYQQTPGQGLQFLFEYFSETQRNKGNFPGRFSGRQFSNSRSEMNVSTLELGDSALYLCASSTGTSGNEQFFGPGTRLTVL.

The chain uses TRBV24-1 and TRBJ2-1; D possibly corresponds to TRBD2 (5 bases). The CDR3 covers 14 residues. V shed 7 bases and J shed 6 bases, with 15 bases lying between them. Germline V gives CDR1 KGHDR, CDR2 SFDVKD. DNA for the CDR3: TGTGCCACCAGGGACTCCTTGGACGGCAATGAGCAGTTCTTC. As protein: CATRDSLDGNEQFF.

This rearrangement joins TRBV28 to TRBJ1-2, with D perhaps TRBD1 (6 bases). The V gene lost 6 bases and the J gene lost 7 bases, with 12 bases spanning the gap. The CDR3 covers 12 residues. Germline CDR1 MDHEN, CDR2 SYDVKM. CDR3: CASSSGGAGYTF. Written as DNA, the CDR3 is TGTGCCAGCAGCTCCGGGGGGGCTGGCTACACCTTC.